The clone carrying this TCR beta chain was picked up one time. Repertoires were generated with immunoSEQ multiplex PCR, while TCRdb's copy carries only in-frame clones and drops some. The sample shows hundreds of thousands of clones, about 89% of them seen only once. Germline V gene sequence: CDR1 SQVTM, CDR2 ANQGSEA. This CDR3 is 13 amino acids long. Between the trimmed V and J ends, which lost 4 bases and 6 bases, there was a span of 12 bases. Participants had their cohort set by participant-reported clinical history. This entry comes from a study of blood T cell repertoires in COVID-19. Specimen: PBMCs or T cells enriched from blood (not recorded which). The gene calls are TRBV29-1 and TRBJ1-4, with D possibly TRBD1 on 6 matching bases. This clonotype was sampled from a man between 40 and 49 years old who had recovered from COVID-19. CDR3 amino acids: CSVGDNSYEKLFF. The DNA of the CDR3 is TGCAGCGTTGGGGACAATAGCTATGAAAAACTGTTTTTT.